This paragraph covers one TCR beta chain sequence. Its antigen is still unknown. This entry comes from a study of T cell responses to AZD1222 COVID-19 vaccine. The overall study: Investigators merged groups given second doses at roughly 4 or roughly 12 weeks. Regarding the study as a whole: The study found vaccine-associated CD4 TCRs spanning spike, dominant at 160-218 and 743-854.

CDR3 length: 15 residues. The germline gives CDR1 SGDLS, CDR2 YYNGEE. V shed 3 bases and J 7 bases; nucleotides not matched to a gene: 12. The repertoire was sequenced with immunoSEQ multiplex PCR; TCRdb's copy has only in-frame clones and lacks some. The sample has 95,000 to 100,000 clones, about 90% seen once; the top ten hold approximately 15%. V and J are TRBV9 and TRBJ1-2; TRBD1 agrees at 7 bases. The receptor was derived from an adult in good health. Sequencing used peripheral blood, obtained on day 0 of AZD1222 vaccination. The chain's CDR3 is CASSAGQASPGGYTF. CDR3 nucleotide sequence: TGTGCCAGCAGCGCAGGACAGGCTAGCCCTGGTGGCTACACCTTC.